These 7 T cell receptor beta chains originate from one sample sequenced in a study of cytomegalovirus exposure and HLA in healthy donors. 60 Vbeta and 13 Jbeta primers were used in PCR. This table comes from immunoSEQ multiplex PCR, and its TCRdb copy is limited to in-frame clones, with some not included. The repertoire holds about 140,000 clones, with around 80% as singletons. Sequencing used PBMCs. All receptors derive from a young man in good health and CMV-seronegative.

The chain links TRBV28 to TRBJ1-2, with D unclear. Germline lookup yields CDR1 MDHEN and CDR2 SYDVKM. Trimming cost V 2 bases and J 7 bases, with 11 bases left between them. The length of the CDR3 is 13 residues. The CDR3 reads CASSLPSRIGYTF. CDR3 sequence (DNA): TGTGCCAGCAGTTTACCCTCGAGGATTGGCTACACCTTC.

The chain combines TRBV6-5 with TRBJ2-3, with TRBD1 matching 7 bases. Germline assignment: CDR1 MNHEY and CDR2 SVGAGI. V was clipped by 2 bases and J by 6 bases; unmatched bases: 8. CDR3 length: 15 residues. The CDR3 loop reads CASSYDRGLGDTQYF. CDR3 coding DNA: TGTGCCAGCAGTTACGATAGGGGGCTGGGGGATACGCAGTATTTT.

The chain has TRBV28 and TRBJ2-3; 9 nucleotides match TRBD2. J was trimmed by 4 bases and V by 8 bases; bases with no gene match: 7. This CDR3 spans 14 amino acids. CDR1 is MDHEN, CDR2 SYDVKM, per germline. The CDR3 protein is CASVSLAGSDTQYF. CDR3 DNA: TGTGCCAGCGTTAGCCTAGCGGGATCAGATACGCAGTATTTT.

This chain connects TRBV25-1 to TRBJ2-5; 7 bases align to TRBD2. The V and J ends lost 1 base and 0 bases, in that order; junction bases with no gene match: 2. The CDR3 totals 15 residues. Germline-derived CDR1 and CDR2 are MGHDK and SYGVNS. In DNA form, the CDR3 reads TGTGCCAGCAGTGAATGGCGGGGGTACCAAGAGACCCAGTACTTC. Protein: CASSEWRGYQETQYF.

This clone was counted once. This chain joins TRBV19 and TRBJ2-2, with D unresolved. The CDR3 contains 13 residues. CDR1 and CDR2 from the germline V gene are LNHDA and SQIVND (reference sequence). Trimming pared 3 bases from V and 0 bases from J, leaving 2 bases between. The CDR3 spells CASSIANTGELFF. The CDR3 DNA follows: TGTGCCAGTAGTATCGCGAACACCGGGGAGCTGTTTTTT. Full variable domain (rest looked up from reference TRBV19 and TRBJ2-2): DGGITQSPKYLFRKEGQNVTLSCEQNLNHDAMYWYRQDPGQGLRLIYYSQIVNDFQKGDIAEGYSVSREKKESFPLTVTSAQKNPTAFYLCASSIANTGELFFGEGSRLTVL.

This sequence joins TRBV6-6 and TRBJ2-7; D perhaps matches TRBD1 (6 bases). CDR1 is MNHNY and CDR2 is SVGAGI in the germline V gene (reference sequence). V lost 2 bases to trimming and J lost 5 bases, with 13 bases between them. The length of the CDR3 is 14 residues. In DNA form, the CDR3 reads TGTGCCAGCAGTTACCGAGGGGGAGTGGACGAGCAGTACTTC. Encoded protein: CASSYRGGVDEQYF.

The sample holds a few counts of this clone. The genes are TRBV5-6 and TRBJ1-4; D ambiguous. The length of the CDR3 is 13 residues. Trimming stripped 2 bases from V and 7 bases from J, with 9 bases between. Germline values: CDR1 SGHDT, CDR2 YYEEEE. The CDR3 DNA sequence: TGTGCCAGCAGCTTCGGGAGCCCTGAAAAACTGTTTTTT. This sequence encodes CASSFGSPEKLFF.